The TCR beta chain described here comes from a study of blood T cell repertoires in COVID-19. In the original processing: Estimated nucleated cell counts came from reference gene primer amplification. Clones were sequenced by immunoSEQ multiplex PCR, and TCRdb holds only the in-frame ones, with some missing. V, J and clone size are those of that table, while D and trimming were read from the DNA. The sample includes about 110,000 clones, 84% of them seen just once. The length of the CDR3 is 17 residues. The ends lost 4 bases at V and 6 bases at J; junction bases unmatched: 15. Germline V gene lookup returns CDR1 SGDLS and CDR2 YYNGEE.

Sequences were obtained from peripheral blood. The receptor was isolated from a woman aged 50 to 60 with acute or convalescent COVID-19. The rearrangement uses TRBV9 and TRBJ1-5, with TRBD1 identical over 8 bases. Here the CDR3 DNA reads TGTGCCAGCAGCCCCGGACAGGGAGCCTCGAGGAGTCAGCCCCAGCATTTT. It specifies CASSPGQGASRSQPQHF.